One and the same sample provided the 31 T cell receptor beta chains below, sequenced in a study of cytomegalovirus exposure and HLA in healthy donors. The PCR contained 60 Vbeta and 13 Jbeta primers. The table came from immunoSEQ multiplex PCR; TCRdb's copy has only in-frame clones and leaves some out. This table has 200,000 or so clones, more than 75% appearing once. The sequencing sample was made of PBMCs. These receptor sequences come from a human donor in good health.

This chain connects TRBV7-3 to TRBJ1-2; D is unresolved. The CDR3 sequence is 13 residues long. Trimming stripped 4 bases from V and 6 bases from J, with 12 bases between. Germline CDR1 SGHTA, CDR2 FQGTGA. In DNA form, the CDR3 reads TGTGCCAGCAGCTCAACCGGGAGGGATGGCTACACCTTC. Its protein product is CASSSTGRDGYTF. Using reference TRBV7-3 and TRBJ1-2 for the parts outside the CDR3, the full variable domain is GAGVSQTPSNKVTEKGKYVELRCDPISGHTALYWYRQSLGQGPEFLIYFQGTGAADDSGLPNDRFFAVRPEGSVSTLKIQRTERGDSAVYLCASSSTGRDGYTFGSGTRLTVV.

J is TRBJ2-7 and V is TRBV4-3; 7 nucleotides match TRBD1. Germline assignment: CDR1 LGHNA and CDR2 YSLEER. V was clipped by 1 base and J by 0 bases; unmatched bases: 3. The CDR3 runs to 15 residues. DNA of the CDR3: TGCGCCAGCAGCCAAGTACAGGGGAGCTCCTACGAGCAGTACTTC. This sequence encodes CASSQVQGSSYEQYF.

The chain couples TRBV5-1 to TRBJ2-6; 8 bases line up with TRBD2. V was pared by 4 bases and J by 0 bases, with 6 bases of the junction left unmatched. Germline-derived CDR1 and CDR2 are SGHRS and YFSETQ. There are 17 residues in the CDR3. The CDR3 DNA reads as TGCGCCAGCAGCCCGACTAGCGCCAGCTCTGGGGCCAACGTCCTGACTTTC. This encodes CASSPTSASSGANVLTF.

The CDR3 reads CAQSGYTGGELFF. DNA for the CDR3: TGTGCTCAAAGCGGGTATACCGGCGGGGAGCTGTTTTTT. The chain joins TRBV30 to TRBJ2-2, with D maybe TRBD2 (6 bases). CDR1 is GTSNPN, CDR2 SVGIG, per germline (reference sequence). The CDR3 has 13 amino acids.

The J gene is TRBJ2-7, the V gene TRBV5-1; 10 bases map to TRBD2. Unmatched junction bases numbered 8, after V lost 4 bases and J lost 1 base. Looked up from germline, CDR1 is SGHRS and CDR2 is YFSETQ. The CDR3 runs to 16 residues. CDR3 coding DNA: TGCGCCAGCAGCCAGGACCTAGCGGGAGATTCCTACGAGCAGTACTTC. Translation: CASSQDLAGDSYEQYF.

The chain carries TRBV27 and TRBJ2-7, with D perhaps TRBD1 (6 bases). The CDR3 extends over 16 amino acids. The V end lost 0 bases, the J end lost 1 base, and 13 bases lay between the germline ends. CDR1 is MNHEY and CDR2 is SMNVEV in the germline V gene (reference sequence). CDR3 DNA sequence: TGTGCCAGCAGTTTATCGGTATCAGGGGTTTCCTACGAGCAGTACTTC. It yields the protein CASSLSVSGVSYEQYF.

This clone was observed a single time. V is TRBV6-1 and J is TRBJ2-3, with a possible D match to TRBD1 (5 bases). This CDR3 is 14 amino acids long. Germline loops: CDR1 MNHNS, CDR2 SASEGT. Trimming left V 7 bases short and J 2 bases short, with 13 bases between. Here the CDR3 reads CASNRQGLTDTQYF. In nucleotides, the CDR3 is TGTGCCAGCAACCGTCAGGGCCTCACAGATACGCAGTATTTT.

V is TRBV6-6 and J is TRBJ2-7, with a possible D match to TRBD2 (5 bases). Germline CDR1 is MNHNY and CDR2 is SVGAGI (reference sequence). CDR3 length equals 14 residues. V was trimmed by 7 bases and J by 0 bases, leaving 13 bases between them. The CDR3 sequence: CASTSGSSSYEQYF. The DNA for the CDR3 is TGTGCCAGCACCAGCGGTTCTAGCTCCTACGAGCAGTACTTC.

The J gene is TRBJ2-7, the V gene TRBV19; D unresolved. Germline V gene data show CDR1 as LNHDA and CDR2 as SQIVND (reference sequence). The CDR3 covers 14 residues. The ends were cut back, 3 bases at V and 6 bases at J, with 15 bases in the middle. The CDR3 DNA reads TGTGCCAGTAGTATTTTGGGCGTCCCAGGCGAGCAGTACTTC. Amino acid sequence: CASSILGVPGEQYF.

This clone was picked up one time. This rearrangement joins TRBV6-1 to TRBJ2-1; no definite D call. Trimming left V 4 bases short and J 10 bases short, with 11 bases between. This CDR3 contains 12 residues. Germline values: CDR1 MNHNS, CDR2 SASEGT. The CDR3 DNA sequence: TGTGCCAGCAGTGCGCAGTACGTGGAGCAGTTCTTC. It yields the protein CASSAQYVEQFF.

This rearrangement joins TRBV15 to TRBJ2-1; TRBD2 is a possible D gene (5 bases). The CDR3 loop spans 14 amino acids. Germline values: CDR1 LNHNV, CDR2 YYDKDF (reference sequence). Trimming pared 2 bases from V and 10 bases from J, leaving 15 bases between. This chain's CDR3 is CATSRISERVEQFF. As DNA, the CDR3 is TGTGCCACCAGCAGAATTAGCGAGAGGGTGGAGCAGTTCTTC.

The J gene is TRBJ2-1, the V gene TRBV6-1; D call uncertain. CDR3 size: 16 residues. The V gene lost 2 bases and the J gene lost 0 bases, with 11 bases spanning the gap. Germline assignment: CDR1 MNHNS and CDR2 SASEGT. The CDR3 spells CASSERSLSSYNEQFF. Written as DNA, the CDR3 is TGTGCCAGCAGTGAACGCAGTCTCAGCTCCTACAATGAGCAGTTCTTC.

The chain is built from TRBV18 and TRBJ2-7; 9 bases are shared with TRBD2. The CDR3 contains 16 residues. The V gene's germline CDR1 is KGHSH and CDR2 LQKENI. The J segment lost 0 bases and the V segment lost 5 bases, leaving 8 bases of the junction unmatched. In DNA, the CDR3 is TGTGCCAGCTCAGACGGACTAGCGCTACTCTCCTACGAGCAGTACTTC. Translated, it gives CASSDGLALLSYEQYF.

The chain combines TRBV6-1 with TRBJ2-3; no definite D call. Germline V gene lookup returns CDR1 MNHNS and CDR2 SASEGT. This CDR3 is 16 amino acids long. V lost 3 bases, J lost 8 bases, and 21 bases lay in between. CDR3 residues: CASSDRLTRRSRTQYF. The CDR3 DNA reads TGTGCCAGCAGTGATAGGCTAACCCGAAGGAGCCGTACGCAGTATTTT.

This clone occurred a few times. The CDR3 protein is CASSQVSQGPNEKLFF. Written as DNA, the CDR3 is TGCGCCAGCAGCCAAGTTTCGCAGGGCCCGAATGAAAAACTGTTTTTT. This rearrangement joins TRBV4-3 to TRBJ1-4; possibly TRBD1 for D (5 bases). The length of the CDR3 is 16 residues. Germline CDR1 LGHNA, CDR2 YSLEER. The V gene lost 1 base and the J gene lost 5 bases, with 14 bases spanning the gap.

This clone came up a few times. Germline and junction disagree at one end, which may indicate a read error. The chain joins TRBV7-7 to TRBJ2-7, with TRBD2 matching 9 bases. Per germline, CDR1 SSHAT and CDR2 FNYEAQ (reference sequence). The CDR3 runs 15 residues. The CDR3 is CASSRLAGPSYEQYF. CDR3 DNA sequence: TGTGCTAGCAGCCGTCTAGCGGGACCCTCCTACGAGCAGTACTTC.

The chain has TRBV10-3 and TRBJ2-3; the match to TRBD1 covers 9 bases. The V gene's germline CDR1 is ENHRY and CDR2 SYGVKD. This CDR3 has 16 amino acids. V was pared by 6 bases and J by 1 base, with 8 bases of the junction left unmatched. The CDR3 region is CAIRGGTGTGTDTQYF. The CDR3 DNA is TGTGCCATCAGGGGGGGGACAGGGACTGGCACAGATACGCAGTATTTT.

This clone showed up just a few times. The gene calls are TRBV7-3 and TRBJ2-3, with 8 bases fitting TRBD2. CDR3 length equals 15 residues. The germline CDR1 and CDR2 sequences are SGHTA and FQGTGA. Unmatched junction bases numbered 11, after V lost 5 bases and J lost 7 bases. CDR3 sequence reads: CASSPSAGVGYTQYF. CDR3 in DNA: TGTGCCAGCAGCCCATCAGCGGGAGTCGGATATACGCAGTATTTT.

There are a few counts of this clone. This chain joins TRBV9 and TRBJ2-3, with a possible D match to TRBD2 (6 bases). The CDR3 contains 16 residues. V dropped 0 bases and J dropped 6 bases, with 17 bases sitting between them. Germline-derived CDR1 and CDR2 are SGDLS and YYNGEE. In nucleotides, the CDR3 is TGTGCCAGCAGCGTAGGTACTCGGGGGAAGGGGGATACGCAGTATTTT. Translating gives CASSVGTRGKGDTQYF. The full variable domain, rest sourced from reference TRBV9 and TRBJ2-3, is DSGVTQTPKHLITATGQRVTLRCSPRSGDLSVYWYQQSLDQGLQFLIQYYNGEERAKGNILERFSAQQFPDLHSELNLSSLELGDSALYFCASSVGTRGKGDTQYFGPGTRLTVL.

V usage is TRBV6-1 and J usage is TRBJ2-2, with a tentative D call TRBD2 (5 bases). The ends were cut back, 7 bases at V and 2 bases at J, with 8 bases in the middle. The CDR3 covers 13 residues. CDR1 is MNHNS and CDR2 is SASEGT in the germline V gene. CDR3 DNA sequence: TGTGCCAGCACCCGGGAAAACACCGGGGAGCTGTTTTTT. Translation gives CASTRENTGELFF.

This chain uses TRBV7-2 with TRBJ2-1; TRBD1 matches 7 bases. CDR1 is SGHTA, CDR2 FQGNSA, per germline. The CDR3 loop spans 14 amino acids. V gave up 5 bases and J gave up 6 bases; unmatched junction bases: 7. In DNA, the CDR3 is TGTGCCAGCAGCGACCCAACAGGGGTCAATGAGCAGTTCTTC. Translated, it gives CASSDPTGVNEQFF.

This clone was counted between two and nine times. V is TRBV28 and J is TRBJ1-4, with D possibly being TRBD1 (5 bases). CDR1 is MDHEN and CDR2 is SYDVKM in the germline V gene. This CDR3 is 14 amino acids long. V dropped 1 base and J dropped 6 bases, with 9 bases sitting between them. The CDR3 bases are TGTGCCAGCAGTTTATTCACCAGGGATGAAAAACTGTTTTTT. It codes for CASSLFTRDEKLFF. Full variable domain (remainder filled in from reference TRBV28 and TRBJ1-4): DVKVTQSSRYLVKRTGEKVFLECVQDMDHENMFWYRQDPGLGLRLIYFSYDVKMKEKGDIPEGYSVSREKKERFSLILESASTNQTSMYLCASSLFTRDEKLFFGSGTQLSVL.

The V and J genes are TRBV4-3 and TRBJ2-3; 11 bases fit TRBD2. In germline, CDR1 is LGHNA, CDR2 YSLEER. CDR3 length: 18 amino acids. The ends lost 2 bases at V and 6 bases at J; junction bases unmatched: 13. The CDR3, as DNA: TGCGCCAGCAGCCAATATATAAGCTATAGCGGGAGGGGGGATACGCAGTATTTT. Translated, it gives CASSQYISYSGRGDTQYF.

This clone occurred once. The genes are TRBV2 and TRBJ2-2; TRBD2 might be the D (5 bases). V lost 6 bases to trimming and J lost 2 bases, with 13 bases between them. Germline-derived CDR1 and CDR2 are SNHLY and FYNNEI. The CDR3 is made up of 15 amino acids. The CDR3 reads CASSQAEINTGELFF. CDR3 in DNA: TGTGCCAGCAGCCAAGCGGAGATTAACACCGGGGAGCTGTTTTTT.

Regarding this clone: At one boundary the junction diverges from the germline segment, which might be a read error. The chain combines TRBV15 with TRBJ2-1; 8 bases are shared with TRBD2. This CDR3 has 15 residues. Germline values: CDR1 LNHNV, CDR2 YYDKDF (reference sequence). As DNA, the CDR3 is TGTGCCACCAGCCGAGACCGGGAGGGCCACAATGAGCAGTTCTTC. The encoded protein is CATSRDREGHNEQFF. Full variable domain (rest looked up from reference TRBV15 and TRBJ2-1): DAMVIQNPRYQVTQFGKPVTLSCSQTLNHNVMYWYQQKSSQAPKLLFHYYDKDFNNEADTPDNFQSRRPNTSFCFLDIRSPGLGDTAMYLCATSRDREGHNEQFFGPGTRLTVL.

CDR3 sequence (DNA): TGTGCCAGCAGCTTAGCGGCCAGGACAAATTACGAGCAGTACTTC. It is translated as CASSLAARTNYEQYF. The chain couples TRBV7-8 to TRBJ2-7; D perhaps matches TRBD1 (5 bases). The germline V and J ends were trimmed by 0 bases and 4 bases, with 13 bases remaining between them. The CDR3 sequence is 15 residues long. CDR1 SGHVS and CDR2 FQNEAQ come from the germline V gene.

DNA for the CDR3: TGTGCCAGCAGCTTGGAGAGTTACCAAGAGACCCAGTACTTC. Encoded protein: CASSLESYQETQYF. V and J are TRBV5-6 and TRBJ2-5; D is uncertain. Germline CDR1 SGHDT, CDR2 YYEEEE. CDR3 length: 14 residues. V was trimmed by 0 bases and J by 0 bases, leaving 6 bases between them.

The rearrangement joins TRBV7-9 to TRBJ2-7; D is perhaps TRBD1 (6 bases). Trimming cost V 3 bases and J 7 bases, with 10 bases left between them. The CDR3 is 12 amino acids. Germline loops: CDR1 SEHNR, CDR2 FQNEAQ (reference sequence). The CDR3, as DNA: TGTGCCAGCAGCTTCCAGGGGCTTGAGCAGTACTTC. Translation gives CASSFQGLEQYF.

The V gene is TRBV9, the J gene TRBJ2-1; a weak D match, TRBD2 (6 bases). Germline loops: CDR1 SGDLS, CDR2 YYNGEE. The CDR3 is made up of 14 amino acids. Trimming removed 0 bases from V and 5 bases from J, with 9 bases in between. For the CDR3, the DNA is TGTGCCAGCAGCGTAGGGGTAGCGGACAATGAGCAGTTCTTC. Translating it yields CASSVGVADNEQFF.

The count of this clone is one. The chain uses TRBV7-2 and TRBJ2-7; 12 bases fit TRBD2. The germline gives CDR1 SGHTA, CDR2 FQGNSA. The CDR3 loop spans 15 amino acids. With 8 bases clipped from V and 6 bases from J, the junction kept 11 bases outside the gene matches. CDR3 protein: CASWETSGSPSEQYF. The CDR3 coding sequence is TGTGCCAGCTGGGAGACTAGCGGGAGCCCCTCCGAGCAGTACTTC.

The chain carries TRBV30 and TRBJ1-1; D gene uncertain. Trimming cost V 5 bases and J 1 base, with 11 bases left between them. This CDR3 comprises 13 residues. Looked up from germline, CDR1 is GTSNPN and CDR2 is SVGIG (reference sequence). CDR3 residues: CAWERPGNTEAFF. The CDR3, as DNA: TGTGCCTGGGAGAGGCCGGGGAACACTGAAGCTTTCTTT.